Sequencing of this T cell receptor (beta chain) was carried out in a study of cytomegalovirus exposure and HLA in healthy donors. This PCR relied on a set of 60 Vbeta primers and 13 Jbeta primers. Generated by immunoSEQ multiplex PCR, the TCRdb table keeps only in-frame clones and is missing some. This sample has some 200,000 clones, with approximately 78% found just once. Germline CDR1 MDHEN, CDR2 SYDVKM. Trimming took off 2 bases at V and 8 bases at J, with 10 bases between the two ends. This CDR3 has 13 residues. This receptor was obtained from a woman aged 45-59 years in good health and CMV-seropositive. The chain employs TRBV28 and TRBJ2-1; D remains ambiguous. The material sequenced was PBMCs. The CDR3 DNA follows: TGTGCCAGCAGTTTAAGCAGCGTCGATGAGCAGTTCTTC. It encodes CASSLSSVDEQFF.